This is a list of T cell receptor beta chains from one sample in a study of post-analysis software for immune sequencing data. TCRdb reprocessed the PCR reads with MiXCR, giving one entry per CDR3 protein. Of roughly 800,000 distinct CDR3 sequences in the sample, roughly 46% were seen once. Source material: blood. The receptors derive from a girl aged 5 to 17 with multiple sclerosis. Each CDR3 is given with its conserved first and last residue. D genes are given only for firm matches. Clone size is stated in some rows and not others, as once, few, many or a class when expanded.

V gene: TRBV6-6
D gene: TRBD1
clone size: NA
J gene: TRBJ2-7
CDR3 protein: CASSFLGTESYEQYF
CDR3 DNA: TGTGCCAGCAGTTTCCTCGGGACAGAGTCCTACGAGCAGTACTTC

V gene: TRBV4-3
D gene: NA
clone size: once
J gene: TRBJ2-7
CDR3 protein: CASSQDRCSGYEQYF
CDR3 DNA: TGCGCCAGCAGCCAAGATCGCTGTAGTGGCTACGAGCAGTACTTC

V gene: TRBV4-3
D gene: TRBD1
clone size: few
J gene: TRBJ1-5
CDR3 protein: CASSPDRGQPQHF
CDR3 DNA: TGCGCCAGCAGCCCGGACAGGGGGCAGCCCCAGCATTTT

V gene: TRBV7-2
D gene: NA
clone size: NA
J gene: TRBJ1-4
CDR3 protein: CASSKGEGTNEKLFF
CDR3 DNA: TGTGCCAGCAGCAAGGGGGAGGGGACTAATGAAAAACTGTTTTTT

V gene: TRBV7-2
D gene: NA
clone size: few
J gene: TRBJ2-1
CDR3 protein: CASSLMAMSSYNEQFF
CDR3 DNA: TGTGCCAGCAGCTTAATGGCTATGAGCTCCTACAATGAGCAGTTCTTC

V gene: TRBV6-1
D gene: TRBD2
clone size: few
J gene: TRBJ2-7
CDR3 protein: CASSSWRELYEQYF
CDR3 DNA: TGTGCCAGCAGTTCCTGGCGGGAGTTGTACGAGCAGTACTTC

V gene: TRBV4-1
D gene: TRBD1
clone size: NA
J gene: TRBJ2-1
CDR3 protein: CASSGDRGRYEQFF
CDR3 DNA: TGCGCCAGCAGCGGGGACAGGGGGAGGTATGAGCAGTTCTTC

V gene: TRBV5-1
D gene: NA
clone size: few
J gene: TRBJ2-5
CDR3 protein: CASSPDALGEGETQYF
CDR3 DNA: TGCGCCAGCAGCCCGGACGCCTTGGGCGAAGGAGAGACCCAGTACTTC

V gene: TRBV27
D gene: NA
clone size: NA
J gene: TRBJ1-5
CDR3 protein: CASSSTSGTGRPQHF
CDR3 DNA: TGTGCCAGCAGTTCCACCTCCGGGACGGGTAGGCCCCAGCATTTT

V gene: TRBV30
D gene: NA
clone size: once
J gene: TRBJ2-7
CDR3 protein: CAWSLTLEQYF
CDR3 DNA: TGTGCCTGGAGTCTCACCCTCGAGCAGTACTTC

V gene: TRBV6-6
D gene: NA
clone size: few
J gene: TRBJ2-7
CDR3 protein: CASSPANEQYF
CDR3 DNA: TGTGCCAGCAGCCCTGCAAACGAGCAGTACTTC

V gene: TRBV4-2
D gene: NA
clone size: NA
J gene: TRBJ2-5
CDR3 protein: CASSQDQNLEETQYF
CDR3 DNA: TGTGCCAGCAGCCAAGATCAGAACCTCGAAGAGACCCAGTACTTC

V gene: TRBV28
D gene: NA
clone size: NA
J gene: TRBJ1-1
CDR3 protein: CASSLGTAWTEAFF
CDR3 DNA: TGTGCCAGCAGCCTCGGGACGGCGTGGACTGAAGCTTTCTTT

V gene: TRBV29-1
D gene: TRBD1
clone size: NA
J gene: TRBJ2-1
CDR3 protein: CSVDSTGGQYNEQFF
CDR3 DNA: TGCAGCGTTGATTCGACAGGGGGACAGTACAATGAGCAGTTCTTC

V gene: TRBV9
D gene: NA
clone size: NA
J gene: TRBJ2-3
CDR3 protein: CASSTPERGGTDTQYF
CDR3 DNA: TGTGCCAGCAGCACACCCGAAAGAGGGGGGACAGATACGCAGTATTTT

V gene: TRBV6-6
D gene: NA
clone size: NA
J gene: TRBJ2-5
CDR3 protein: CASRIAETQYF
CDR3 DNA: TGTGCCAGCAGAATAGCGGAGACCCAGTACTTC

V gene: TRBV20-1
D gene: TRBD2
clone size: NA
J gene: TRBJ2-1
CDR3 protein: CSARGLAGAAGQFF
CDR3 DNA: TGCAGTGCTAGGGGACTAGCGGGAGCCGCAGGACAGTTCTTC

V gene: TRBV13
D gene: NA
clone size: once
J gene: TRBJ2-7
CDR3 protein: CASSRTYRRGGYEQYF
CDR3 DNA: TGTGCCAGCAGCCGCACATACAGGAGAGGGGGCTACGAGCAGTACTTC

V gene: TRBV13
D gene: NA
clone size: NA
J gene: TRBJ1-2
CDR3 protein: CASSLPRASRGGYTF
CDR3 DNA: TGTGCCAGCAGCTTACCTCGCGCTAGCAGAGGTGGCTACACCTTC

V gene: TRBV20-1
D gene: TRBD2
clone size: NA
J gene: TRBJ2-7
CDR3 protein: CSAIGTSGRNYEQYF
CDR3 DNA: TGCAGTGCTATTGGGACTAGCGGGAGGAACTACGAGCAGTACTTC

V gene: TRBV7-9
D gene: NA
clone size: NA
J gene: TRBJ1-1
CDR3 protein: CASTISPERGRAFF
CDR3 DNA: TGTGCCAGCACCATTTCCCCGGAACGGGGGAGAGCTTTCTTT

V gene: TRBV7-8
D gene: TRBD1
clone size: NA
J gene: TRBJ2-7
CDR3 protein: CASSSERGQGSDEQYF
CDR3 DNA: TGTGCCAGCAGCTCGGAGAGGGGGCAGGGGAGCGACGAGCAGTACTTC